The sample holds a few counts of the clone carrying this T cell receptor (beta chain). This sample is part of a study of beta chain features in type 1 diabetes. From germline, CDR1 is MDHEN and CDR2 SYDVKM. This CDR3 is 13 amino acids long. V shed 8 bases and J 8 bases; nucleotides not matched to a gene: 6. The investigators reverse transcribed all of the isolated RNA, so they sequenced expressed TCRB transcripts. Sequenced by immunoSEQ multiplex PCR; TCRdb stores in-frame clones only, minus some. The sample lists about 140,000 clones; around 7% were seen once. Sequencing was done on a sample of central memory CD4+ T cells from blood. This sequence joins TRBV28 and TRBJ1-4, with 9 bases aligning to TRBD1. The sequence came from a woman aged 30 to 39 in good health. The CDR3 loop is CASGDRVEEKLFF. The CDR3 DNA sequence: TGTGCCAGCGGGGACAGGGTTGAGGAAAAACTGTTTTTT. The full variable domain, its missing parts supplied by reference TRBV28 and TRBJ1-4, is DVKVTQSSRYLVKRTGEKVFLECVQDMDHENMFWYRQDPGLGLRLIYFSYDVKMKEKGDIPEGYSVSREKKERFSLILESASTNQTSMYLCASGDRVEEKLFFGSGTQLSVL.